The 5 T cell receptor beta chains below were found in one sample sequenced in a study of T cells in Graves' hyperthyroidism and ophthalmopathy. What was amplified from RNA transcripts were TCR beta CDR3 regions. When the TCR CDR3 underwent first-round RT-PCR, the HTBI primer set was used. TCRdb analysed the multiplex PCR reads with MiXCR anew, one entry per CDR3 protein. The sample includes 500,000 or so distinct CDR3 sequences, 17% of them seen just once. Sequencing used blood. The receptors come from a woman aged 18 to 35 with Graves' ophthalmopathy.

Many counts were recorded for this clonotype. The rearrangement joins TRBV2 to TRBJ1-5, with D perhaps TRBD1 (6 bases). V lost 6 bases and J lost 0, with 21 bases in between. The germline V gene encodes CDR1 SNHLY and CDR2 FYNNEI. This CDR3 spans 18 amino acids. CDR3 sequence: CASSAPEGDYYSNQPQHF. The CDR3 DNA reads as TGTGCCAGCAGCGCTCCGGAGGGGGATTATTATAGCAATCAGCCCCAGCATTTT.

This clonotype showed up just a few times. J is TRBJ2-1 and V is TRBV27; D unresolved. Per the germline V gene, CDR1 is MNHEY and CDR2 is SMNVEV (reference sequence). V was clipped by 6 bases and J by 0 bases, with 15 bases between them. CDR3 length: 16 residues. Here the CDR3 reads CASSPTTSPSYNEQFF. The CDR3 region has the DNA TGTGCCAGCAGCCCCACGACCTCCCCCTCCTACAATGAGCAGTTCTTC.

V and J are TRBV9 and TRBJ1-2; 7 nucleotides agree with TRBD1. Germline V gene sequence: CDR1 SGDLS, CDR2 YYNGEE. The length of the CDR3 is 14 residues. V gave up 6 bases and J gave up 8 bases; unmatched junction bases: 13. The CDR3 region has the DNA TGTGCCAGCACGGCTCCAGGACAGGCCGGGGGCTACACCTTC. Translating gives CASTAPGQAGGYTF.

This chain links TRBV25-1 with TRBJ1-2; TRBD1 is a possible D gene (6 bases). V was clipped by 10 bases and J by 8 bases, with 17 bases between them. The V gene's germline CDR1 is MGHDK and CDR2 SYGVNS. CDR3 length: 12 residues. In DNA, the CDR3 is TGTGCCACCCAACGGACGGGGGGCGGCTACACCTTC. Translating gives CATQRTGGGYTF.

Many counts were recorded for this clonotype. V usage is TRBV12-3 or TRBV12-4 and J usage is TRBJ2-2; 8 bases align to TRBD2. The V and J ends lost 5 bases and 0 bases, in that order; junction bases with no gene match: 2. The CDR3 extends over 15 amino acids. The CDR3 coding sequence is TGTGCCAGCAGTCCGGGGGGGGCGAACACCGGGGAGCTGTTTTTT. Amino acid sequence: CASSPGGANTGELFF.